This T cell receptor (beta chain) originates from a study of tissue T cells after allogeneic stem cell transplantation. The germline gives CDR1 SGHTA, CDR2 FQGTGA. The CDR3 has 15 residues. V lost 5 bases and J lost 2; bases outside the gene matches: 5. Sequencing of TCRbeta CDR3 at survey depth gave sequences and template counts. Measured with immunoSEQ multiplex PCR; TCRdb has only the in-frame clones, and not every one. Of 12,000 or so clones listed, about 70% are singletons. This sample comprised tissue from the right colon, obtained at autopsy. The chain joins TRBV7-3 to TRBJ2-1; 8 nucleotides match TRBD2. The origin of this receptor is a woman aged 18 to 50 with breast cancer. This CDR3 reads CASSPIAGTYNEQFF. The CDR3 DNA reads TGTGCCAGCAGCCCTATAGCGGGAACCTACAATGAGCAGTTCTTC.